Listed below are T cell receptor beta chains from one sample, sequenced in a study of T cell repertoires in cytomegalovirus infection. TCRdb reanalysed the reads using MiXCR and keeps one entry per CDR3 protein. The sample lists around 300,000 distinct CDR3 sequences, roughly 21% occurring once. Which antigens these TCRs recognize remains unknown. The source was cultured PBMCs, collected from culture after CMV antigen stimulation. Source of these receptors: a human donor in good health (CMV status not recorded). Some clones in this sample may be carry-over from other donors' samples. Both conserved end residues are part of each CDR3. D genes are given only for firm matches. Clone size is stated in some rows and not others, as once, few, many or a class when expanded.

D	J	size	V	CDR3	DNA
NA	TRBJ2-5	many	TRBV7-2	CASSLFGGQETQYF	TGTGCCAGCAGCTTATTCGGGGGACAAGAGACCCAGTACTTC
NA	TRBJ1-3	NA	TRBV5-1	CASRGADTIYF	TGCGCCAGCCGCGGGGCTGACACCATATATTTT
TRBD2	TRBJ2-3	few	TRBV2	CASSLLAVGTDTQYF	TGTGCCAGCAGTTTACTAGCGGTAGGAACAGATACGCAGTATTTT
TRBD1	TRBJ1-1	many	TRBV4-3	CASSQSRTGGTFF	TGCGCCAGCAGCCAATCGCGGACAGGGGGCACTTTCTTT
NA	TRBJ2-5	NA	TRBV12-5	CASGWRLEETQYF	TGTGCTAGTGGTTGGAGGTTGGAAGAGACCCAGTACTTC
TRBD1	TRBJ1-3	NA	TRBV27	CASSTRGRGNTIYF	TGTGCCAGCAGTACCAGGGGGCGCGGAAACACCATATATTTT
TRBD1	TRBJ2-1	many	TRBV12-5	CASGPDRGTLGDEQFF	TGTGCTAGTGGTCCGGACAGGGGCACCTTGGGGGATGAGCAGTTCTTC
NA	TRBJ2-2	NA	TRBV7-6	CASSLESGLNTGELFF	TGTGCCAGCAGCTTAGAATCCGGACTGAACACCGGGGAGCTGTTTTTT
NA	TRBJ1-5	many	TRBV12-3/TRBV12-4	CASSSQQGNRQPQHF	TGTGCCAGCAGTTCCCAACAGGGAAACCGGCAGCCCCAGCATTTT
TRBD2	TRBJ2-3	NA	TRBV20-1	CSAKYQLAGDTQYF	TGCAGTGCCAAGTATCAACTAGCGGGAGATACGCAGTATTTT
NA	TRBJ2-4	NA	TRBV12-3/TRBV12-4	CASSLRTRGLAKNIQYF	TGTGCCAGCAGTCTAAGGACGCGTGGACTAGCCAAAAACATTCAGTACTTC
TRBD1	TRBJ1-2	many	TRBV7-2	CASSRRQGGPVTF	TGTGCCAGCAGTCGCCGACAGGGCGGACCCGTAACCTTC
NA	TRBJ2-2	NA	TRBV28	CASSFFLRREQTGELFF	TGTGCCAGCAGTTTCTTTTTACGGCGAGAACAGACCGGGGAGCTGTTTTTT
TRBD1	TRBJ1-2	NA	TRBV20-1	CSATPSVRGMGYTF	TGCAGTGCTACACCCAGCGTCAGGGGGATGGGCTACACCTTC
TRBD2	TRBJ2-1	many	TRBV6-5	CASSYSKRGQGSTSGPYVEQFF	TGTGCCAGCAGTTACTCGAAAAGAGGACAGGGTTCGACTAGCGGGCCGTATGTTGAGCAGTTCTTC
TRBD1	TRBJ2-1	many	TRBV7-2	CASSQGQVSYNEQFF	TGTGCCAGCAGCCAGGGACAGGTTTCCTACAATGAGCAGTTCTTC
TRBD2	TRBJ2-2	NA	TRBV20-1	CSARDLDGLAGGNGGELFF	TGCAGTGCTAGAGATCTCGACGGACTAGCGGGAGGTAACGGCGGGGAGCTGTTTTTT
NA	TRBJ1-2	NA	TRBV29-1	CSVEGDVGSGYTF	TGCAGCGTTGAAGGGGACGTAGGGAGTGGCTACACCTTC
NA	TRBJ2-1	few	TRBV20-1	CSARGGTTYNEQFF	TGCAGTGCTAGAGGCGGGACGACCTACAATGAGCAGTTCTTC
NA	TRBJ1-5	few	TRBV6-5	CASSYRRGPQHF	TGTGCCAGCAGTTACAGGCGGGGACCCCAGCATTTT
NA	TRBJ1-1	NA	TRBV29-1	CSVESVTNTEAFF	TGCAGCGTTGAATCAGTAACGAACACTGAAGCTTTCTTT
TRBD2	TRBJ2-1	many	TRBV12-5	CASVGLAGGQLRQYNEQFF	TGTGCTAGTGTTGGACTAGCGGGAGGGCAACTTAGACAATACAATGAGCAGTTCTTC
NA	TRBJ1-1	once	TRBV12-3/TRBV12-4	CTSSRGGGTEAFF	TGTACCAGCAGCCGGGGGGGAGGAACTGAAGCTTTCTTT
NA	TRBJ2-6	many	TRBV7-6	CASSSGGLFGANVLTF	TGTGCCAGCAGCTCCGGGGGGCTTTTTGGGGCCAACGTCCTGACTTTC
NA	TRBJ1-2	NA	TRBV28	CASSLFGRIYGYTF	TGTGCCAGCAGTTTATTCGGTCGGATCTATGGCTACACCTTC
TRBD1	TRBJ2-1	few	TRBV6-1	CASSRTGAYEQFF	TGTGCCAGCAGCCGGACAGGGGCGTATGAGCAGTTCTTC
TRBD2	TRBJ2-5	many	TRBV7-8	CASSPTGTSGRGGETQYF	TGTGCCAGCAGCCCCACGGGGACTAGCGGGAGGGGGGGAGAGACCCAGTACTTC
NA	TRBJ1-5	few	TRBV6-1	CASSAPRGSNQPQHF	TGTGCCAGCAGTGCCCCCAGGGGCAGCAATCAGCCCCAGCATTTT
TRBD2	TRBJ2-4	many	TRBV7-8	CASSLEVGRAESSKNIQYF	TGTGCCAGCAGCTTAGAGGTCGGGAGGGCGGAGAGTTCCAAAAACATTCAGTACTTC
NA	TRBJ1-2	few	TRBV11-3	CASSSRTWWGYTF	TGTGCCAGCAGCTCCCGGACCTGGTGGGGCTACACCTTC
NA	TRBJ2-1	NA	TRBV7-9	CASSRGLPNEQFF	TGTGCCAGCAGCCGTGGCCTGCCTAATGAGCAGTTCTTC
TRBD2	TRBJ2-5	few	TRBV4-3	CASSQSGGGTQETQYF	TGCGCCAGCAGCCAAAGTGGGGGGGGGACGCAAGAGACCCAGTACTTC
TRBD2	TRBJ2-1	many	TRBV9	CASSVGGGRLTYNEQFF	TGTGCCAGCAGCGTCGGGGGAGGGAGGTTAACCTACAATGAGCAGTTCTTC
NA	TRBJ1-1	NA	TRBV7-2	CASSSGTSNTEAFF	TGTGCCAGCAGCTCCGGAACCTCGAACACTGAAGCTTTCTTT
NA	TRBJ1-4	few	TRBV4-1	CASSQGSREKLFF	TGCGCCAGCAGCCAAGGTAGCCGTGAAAAACTGTTTTTT
NA	TRBJ1-5	NA	TRBV6-2/TRBV6-3	CASRTLRQYQNQPQHF	TGTGCCAGCAGGACCCTCAGACAGTACCAAAATCAGCCCCAGCATTTT
NA	TRBJ2-7	many	TRBV2	CAITKSDSYEQYF	TGTGCCATAACAAAGTCAGACTCTTACGAGCAGTACTTC
NA	TRBJ2-1	NA	TRBV6-8	CASGEGDNEQFF	TGTGCCAGCGGGGAGGGGGACAATGAGCAGTTCTTC
TRBD2	TRBJ2-1	many	TRBV7-9	CASSFTSGRMGEQFF	TGTGCCAGCAGCTTTACTAGCGGGAGAATGGGTGAGCAGTTCTTC
NA	TRBJ1-5	few	TRBV6-1	CASRNQHSNQPQHF	TGTGCCAGCAGAAATCAACATAGCAATCAGCCCCAGCATTTT
NA	TRBJ2-2	NA	TRBV11-2	CASSPLRNTGELFF	TGTGCCAGCAGCCCCCTCAGGAACACCGGGGAGCTGTTTTTT
NA	TRBJ2-1	many	TRBV7-2	CASSLRGASVFDEQFF	TGTGCCAGCAGCTTACGGGGAGCTTCGGTATTCGATGAGCAGTTCTTC
NA	TRBJ2-7	many	TRBV6-5	CASSPRVAGFGEQYF	TGTGCCAGCAGTCCCCGGGTGGCGGGGTTCGGCGAGCAGTACTTC
TRBD2	TRBJ2-7	many	TRBV7-6	CASSRTSGSSNEQYF	TGTGCCAGCAGCCGGACTAGCGGGAGTTCCAACGAGCAGTACTTC
NA	TRBJ1-2	NA	TRBV6-5	CASSYYSNYGYTF	TGTGCCAGCAGTTACTACTCTAACTATGGCTACACCTTC
NA	TRBJ1-2	few	TRBV6-2/TRBV6-3	CASSYSGTSGGGYTF	TGTGCCAGCAGTTACTCTGGGACTAGCGGCGGAGGCTACACCTTC
NA	TRBJ1-1	few	TRBV5-1	CASSPTAGTGTEAFF	TGCGCCAGCAGCCCGACGGCAGGGACTGGGACTGAAGCTTTCTTT
TRBD2	TRBJ2-2	many	TRBV20-1	CSARVAGGRRELFF	TGCAGTGCTAGGGTAGCGGGAGGCCGTCGGGAGCTGTTTTTT
TRBD2	TRBJ2-1	NA	TRBV6-2/TRBV6-3	CASGLAGPNEQFF	TGTGCCAGCGGACTAGCGGGACCCAATGAGCAGTTCTTC
TRBD1	TRBJ2-7	NA	TRBV7-8	CASSLRQGGIYEQYF	TGTGCCAGCAGCTTACGACAGGGCGGTATCTACGAGCAGTACTTC
NA	TRBJ1-1	many	TRBV28	CASSLLTRGTEAFF	TGTGCCAGCAGTTTACTTACCAGGGGCACTGAAGCTTTCTTT
NA	TRBJ2-3	NA	TRBV7-2	CASSLMYGGSTDTQYF	TGTGCCAGCAGCCTCATGTACGGCGGGTCCACAGATACGCAGTATTTT
NA	TRBJ2-1	NA	TRBV9	CASSEGGIF	TGTGCCAGCAGCGAGGGGGGTATCTTC
NA	TRBJ1-5	few	TRBV28	CASSLGGHISNQPQHF	TGTGCCAGCAGTTTAGGAGGACATATTAGCAATCAGCCCCAGCATTTT
NA	TRBJ2-1	NA	TRBV11-2	CASKLSPPGSGSDTAEQFF	TGTGCCAGCAAACTCTCCCCCCCCGGGAGTGGTTCGGATACGGCTGAGCAGTTCTTC
TRBD2	TRBJ2-1	NA	TRBV2	CASGGLAGGLRNEQFF	TGTGCCAGCGGCGGACTAGCGGGAGGCCTACGAAATGAGCAGTTCTTC
NA	TRBJ2-5	few	TRBV28	CASRMGRAYQETQYF	TGTGCCAGCCGGATGGGGCGCGCGTACCAAGAGACCCAGTACTTC